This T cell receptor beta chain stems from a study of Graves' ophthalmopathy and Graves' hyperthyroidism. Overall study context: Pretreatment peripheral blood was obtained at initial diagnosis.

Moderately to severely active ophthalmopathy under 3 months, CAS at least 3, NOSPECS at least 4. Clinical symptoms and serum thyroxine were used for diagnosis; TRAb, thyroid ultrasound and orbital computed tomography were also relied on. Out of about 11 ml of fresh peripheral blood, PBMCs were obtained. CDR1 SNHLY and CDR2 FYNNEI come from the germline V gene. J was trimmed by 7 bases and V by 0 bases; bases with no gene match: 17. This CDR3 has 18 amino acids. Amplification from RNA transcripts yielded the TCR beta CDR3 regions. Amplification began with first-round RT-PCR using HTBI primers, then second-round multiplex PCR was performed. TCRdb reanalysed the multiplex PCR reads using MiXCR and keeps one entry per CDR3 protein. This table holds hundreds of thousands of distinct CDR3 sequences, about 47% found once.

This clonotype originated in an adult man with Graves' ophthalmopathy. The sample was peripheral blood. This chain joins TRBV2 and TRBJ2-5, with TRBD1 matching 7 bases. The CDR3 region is CASSEATGTDAKKVTQYF. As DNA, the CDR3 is TGTGCCAGCAGTGAAGCGACAGGGACCGACGCCAAGAAGGTGACCCAGTACTTC.